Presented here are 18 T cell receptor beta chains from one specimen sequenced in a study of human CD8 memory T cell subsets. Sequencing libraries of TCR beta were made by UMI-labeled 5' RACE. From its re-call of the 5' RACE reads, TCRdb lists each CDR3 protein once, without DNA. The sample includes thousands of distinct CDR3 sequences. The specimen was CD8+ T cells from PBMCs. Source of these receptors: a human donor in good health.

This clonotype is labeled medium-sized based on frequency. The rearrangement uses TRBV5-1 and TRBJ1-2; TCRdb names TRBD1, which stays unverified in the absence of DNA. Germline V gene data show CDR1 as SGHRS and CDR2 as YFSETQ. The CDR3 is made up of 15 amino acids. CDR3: CASSFSQGTRLDYTF.

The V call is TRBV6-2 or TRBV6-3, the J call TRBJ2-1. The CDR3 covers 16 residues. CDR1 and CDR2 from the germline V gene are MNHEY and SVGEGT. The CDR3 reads CASSPRQGNAYNEQFF.

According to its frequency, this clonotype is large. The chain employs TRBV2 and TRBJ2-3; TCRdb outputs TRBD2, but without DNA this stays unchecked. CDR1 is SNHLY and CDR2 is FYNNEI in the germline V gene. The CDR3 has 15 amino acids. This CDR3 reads CASRTSGGATDTQYF.

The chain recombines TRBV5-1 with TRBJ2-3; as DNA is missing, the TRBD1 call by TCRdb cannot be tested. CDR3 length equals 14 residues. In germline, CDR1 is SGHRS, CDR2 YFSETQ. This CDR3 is CASSGGDNTDTQYF.

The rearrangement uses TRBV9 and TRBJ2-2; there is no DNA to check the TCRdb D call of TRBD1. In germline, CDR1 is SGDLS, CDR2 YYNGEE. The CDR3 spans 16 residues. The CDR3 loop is CASSAYRDSNTGELFF. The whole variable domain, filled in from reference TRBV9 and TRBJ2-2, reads DSGVTQTPKHLITATGQRVTLRCSPRSGDLSVYWYQQSLDQGLQFLIQYYNGEERAKGNILERFSAQQFPDLHSELNLSSLELGDSALYFCASSAYRDSNTGELFFGEGSRLTVL.

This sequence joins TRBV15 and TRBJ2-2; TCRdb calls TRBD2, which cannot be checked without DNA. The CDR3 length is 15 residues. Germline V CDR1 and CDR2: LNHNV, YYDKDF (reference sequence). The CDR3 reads CATSRASGHTGELFF.

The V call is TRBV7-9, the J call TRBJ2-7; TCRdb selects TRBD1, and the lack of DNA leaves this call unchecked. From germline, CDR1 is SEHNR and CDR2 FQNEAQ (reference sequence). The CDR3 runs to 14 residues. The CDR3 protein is CASSPRDRVYEQYF.

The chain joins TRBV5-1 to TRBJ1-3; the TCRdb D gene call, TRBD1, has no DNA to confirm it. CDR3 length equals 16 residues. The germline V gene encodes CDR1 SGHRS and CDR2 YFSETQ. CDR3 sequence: CASSLRDRVSGNTIYF.

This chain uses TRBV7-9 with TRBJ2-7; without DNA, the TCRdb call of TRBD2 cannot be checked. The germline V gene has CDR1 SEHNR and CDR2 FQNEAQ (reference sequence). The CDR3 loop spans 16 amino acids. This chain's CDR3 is CASSLAGTSRPYEQYF.

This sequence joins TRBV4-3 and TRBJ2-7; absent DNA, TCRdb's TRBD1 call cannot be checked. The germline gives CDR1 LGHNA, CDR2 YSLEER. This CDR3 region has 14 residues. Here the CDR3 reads CASSQGGSTYEQYF.

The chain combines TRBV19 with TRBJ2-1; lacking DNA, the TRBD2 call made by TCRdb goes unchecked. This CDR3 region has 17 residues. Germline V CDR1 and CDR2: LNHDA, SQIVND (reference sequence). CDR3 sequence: CASSIALRLAGAYEQFF.

The CDR3: CASRVAGGGWQPQHF. The gene calls are TRBV6-1 and TRBJ1-5; checking the TCRdb D call of TRBD1 is not possible without DNA. CDR3 length: 15 amino acids. CDR1 and CDR2 (germline): MNHNS, SASEGT.

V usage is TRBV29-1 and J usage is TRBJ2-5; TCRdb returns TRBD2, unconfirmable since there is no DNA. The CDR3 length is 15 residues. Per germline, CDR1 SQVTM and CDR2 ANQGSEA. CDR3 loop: CSVEGGGLVGETQYF.

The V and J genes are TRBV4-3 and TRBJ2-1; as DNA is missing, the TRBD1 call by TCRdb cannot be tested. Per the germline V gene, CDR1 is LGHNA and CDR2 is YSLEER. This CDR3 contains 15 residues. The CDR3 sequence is CASSQGTGNINEQFF.

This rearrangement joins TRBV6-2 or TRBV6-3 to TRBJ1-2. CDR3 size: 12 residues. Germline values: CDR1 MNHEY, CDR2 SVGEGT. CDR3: CASSYGNYGYTF.

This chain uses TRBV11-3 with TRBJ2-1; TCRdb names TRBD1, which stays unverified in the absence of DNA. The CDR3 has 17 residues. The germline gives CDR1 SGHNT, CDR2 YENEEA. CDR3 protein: CASSPGLGGPSYNEQFF.

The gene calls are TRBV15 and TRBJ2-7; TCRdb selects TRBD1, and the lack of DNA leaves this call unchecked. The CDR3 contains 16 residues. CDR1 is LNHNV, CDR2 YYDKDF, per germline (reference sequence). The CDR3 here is CATSSQSPGQSYEQYF.

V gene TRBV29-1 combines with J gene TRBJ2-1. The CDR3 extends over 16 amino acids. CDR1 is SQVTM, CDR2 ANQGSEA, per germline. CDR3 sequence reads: CSVYEVGRLTYNEQFF.